The 4 T cell receptor beta chains reported below all come from one sample, sequenced in a study of cytomegalovirus exposure and HLA in healthy donors. Primers included in the PCR were 60 Vbeta and 13 Jbeta primers. Produced via immunoSEQ multiplex PCR; TCRdb's table is partial and in-frame only. The table has over 90,000 clones, approximately 71% seen once. Sequencing used PBMCs. The receptors come from a male donor in good health and CMV-seropositive.

Written as DNA, the CDR3 is TGTGCCAGCAGCTCCTTCCGATGGGGAAGCGGGAGGGCCCTTAGTGAGCAGTTCTTC. Amino acids: CASSSFRWGSGRALSEQFF. The chain couples TRBV7-9 to TRBJ2-1; TRBD2 agrees at 10 bases. The junction had 21 bases not matched to a gene; V was cut back by 4 bases and J by 9 bases. The length of the CDR3 is 19 residues. CDR1 SEHNR and CDR2 FQNEAQ come from the germline V gene (reference sequence).

On this clone itself: This CDR3 is also generated by other DNA sequences in the sample. The V gene is TRBV5-1, the J gene TRBJ1-1, with no clear D. This CDR3 has 14 residues. Looked up from germline, CDR1 is SGHRS and CDR2 is YFSETQ. Deletions cut 2 bases from V and 9 bases from J, with 17 bases between. The CDR3 bases are TGCGCCAGCAGCTTTGGAGGCACCAGGCCCCAAGCTTTCTTT. This codes for CASSFGGTRPQAFF.

There are a few counts of this clone. The J gene is TRBJ2-5, the V gene TRBV28; 7 bases match TRBD1. The J segment lost 4 bases and the V segment lost 6 bases, leaving 11 bases of the junction unmatched. CDR1 is MDHEN, CDR2 SYDVKM, per germline. CDR3 length: 15 amino acids. The CDR3 is CASRTLTGVGETQYF. Here the CDR3 DNA reads TGTGCCAGCAGGACTCTTACAGGGGTAGGAGAGACCCAGTACTTC.

The chain employs TRBV28 and TRBJ2-5, with D possibly being TRBD2 (5 bases). The CDR3 spans 14 residues. Germline CDR1 MDHEN, CDR2 SYDVKM. The germline V and J ends were trimmed by 5 bases and 3 bases, with 13 bases remaining between them. Written as DNA, the CDR3 is TGTGCCAGCAGTCCACCGACGGGGAAAGAGACCCAGTACTTC. It encodes CASSPPTGKETQYF.